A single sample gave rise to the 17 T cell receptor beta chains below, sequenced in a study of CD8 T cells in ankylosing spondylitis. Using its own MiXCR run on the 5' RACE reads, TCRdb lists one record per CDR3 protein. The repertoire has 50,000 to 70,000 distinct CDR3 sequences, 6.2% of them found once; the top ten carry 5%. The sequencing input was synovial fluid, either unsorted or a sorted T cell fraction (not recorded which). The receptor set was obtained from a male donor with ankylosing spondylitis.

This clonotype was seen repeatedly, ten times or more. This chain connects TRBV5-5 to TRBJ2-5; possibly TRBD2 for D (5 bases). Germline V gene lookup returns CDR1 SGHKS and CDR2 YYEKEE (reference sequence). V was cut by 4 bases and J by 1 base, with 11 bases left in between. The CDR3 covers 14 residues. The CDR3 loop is CASSRGRAQETQYF. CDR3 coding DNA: TGTGCCAGCAGCCGGGGAAGGGCCCAAGAGACCCAGTACTTC. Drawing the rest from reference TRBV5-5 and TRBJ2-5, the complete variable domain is DAGVTQSPTHLIKTRGQQVTLRCSPISGHKSVSWYQQVLGQGPQFIFQYYEKEERGRGNFPDRFSARQFPNYSSELNVNALLLGDSALYLCASSRGRAQETQYFGPGTRLLVL.

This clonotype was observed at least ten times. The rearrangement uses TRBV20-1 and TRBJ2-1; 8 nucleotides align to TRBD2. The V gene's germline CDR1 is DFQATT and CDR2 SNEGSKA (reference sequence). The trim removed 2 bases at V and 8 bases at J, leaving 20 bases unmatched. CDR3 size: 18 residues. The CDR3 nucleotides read TGCAGTGCTAGAAGGGGCGCCTCGCCGGGGACTAGTATCTATGAGCAGTTCTTC. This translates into CSARRGASPGTSIYEQFF.

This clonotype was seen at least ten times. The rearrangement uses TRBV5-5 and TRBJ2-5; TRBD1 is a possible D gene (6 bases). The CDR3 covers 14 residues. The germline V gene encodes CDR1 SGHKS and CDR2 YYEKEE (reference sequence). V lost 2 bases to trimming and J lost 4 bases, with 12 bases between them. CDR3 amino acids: CASSFGLGGETQYF. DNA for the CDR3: TGTGCCAGCAGCTTCGGGCTAGGGGGAGAGACCCAGTACTTC.

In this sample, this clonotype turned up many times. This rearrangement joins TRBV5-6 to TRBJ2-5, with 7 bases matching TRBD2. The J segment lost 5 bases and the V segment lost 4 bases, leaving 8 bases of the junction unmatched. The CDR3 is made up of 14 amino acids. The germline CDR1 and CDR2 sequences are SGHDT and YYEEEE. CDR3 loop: CASSLRGLLETQYF. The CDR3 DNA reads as TGTGCCAGCAGCCTCCGGGGACTACTGGAGACCCAGTACTTC.

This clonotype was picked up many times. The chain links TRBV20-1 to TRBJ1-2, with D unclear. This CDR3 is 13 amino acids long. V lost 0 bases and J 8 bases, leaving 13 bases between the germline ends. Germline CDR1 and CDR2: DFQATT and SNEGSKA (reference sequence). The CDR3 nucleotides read TGCAGTGCTAGAGATCTAGACCGAGCGGGCTACACCTTC. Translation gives CSARDLDRAGYTF.

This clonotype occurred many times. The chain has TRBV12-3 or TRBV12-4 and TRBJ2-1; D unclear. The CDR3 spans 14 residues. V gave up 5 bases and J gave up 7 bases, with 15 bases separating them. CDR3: CASSRNIGENEQFF. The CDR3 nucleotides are TGTGCCAGCAGTCGGAACATAGGAGAGAATGAGCAGTTCTTC.

The CDR3 here is CASSWGQARQYF. CDR3 sequence (DNA): TGTGCCAGCAGTTGGGGGCAGGCTCGGCAGTACTTC. The chain carries TRBV28 and TRBJ2-7; possible D gene TRBD1, 6 bases. The CDR3 covers 12 residues. The germline CDR1 and CDR2 sequences are MDHEN and SYDVKM. The V end was cut by 4 bases, the J end by 9 bases, with 13 bases between.

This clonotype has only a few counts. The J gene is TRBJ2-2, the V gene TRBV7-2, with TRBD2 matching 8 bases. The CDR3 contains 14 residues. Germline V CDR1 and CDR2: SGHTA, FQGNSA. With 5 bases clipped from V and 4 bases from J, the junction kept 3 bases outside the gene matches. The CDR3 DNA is TGTGCCAGCAGCCGGGGGGGGGTCACCGGGGAGCTGTTTTTT. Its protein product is CASSRGGVTGELFF. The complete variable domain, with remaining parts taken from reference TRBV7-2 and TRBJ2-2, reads GAGVSQSPSNKVTEKGKDVELRCDPISGHTALYWYRQSLGQGLEFLIYFQGNSAPDKSGLPSDRFSAERTGGSVSTLTIQRTQQEDSAVYLCASSRGGVTGELFFGEGSRLTVL.

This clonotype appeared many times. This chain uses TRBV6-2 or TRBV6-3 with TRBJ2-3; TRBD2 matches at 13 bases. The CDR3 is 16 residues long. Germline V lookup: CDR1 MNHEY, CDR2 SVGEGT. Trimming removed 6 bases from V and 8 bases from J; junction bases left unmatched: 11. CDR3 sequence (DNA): TGTGCCAGCAGCCTAACTAGCGGGAGGGCCGGAGGTACGCAGTATTTT. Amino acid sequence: CASSLTSGRAGGTQYF.

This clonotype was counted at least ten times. CDR3 region: CSAKRGGGGLAGGPENEQFF. CDR3 nucleotides: TGCAGTGCCAAGAGAGGAGGTGGAGGACTAGCGGGAGGGCCAGAGAATGAGCAGTTCTTC. This chain links TRBV20-1 with TRBJ2-1; TRBD2 aligns across 15 bases. Germline V lookup: CDR1 DFQATT, CDR2 SNEGSKA (reference sequence). J gave up 7 bases and V 6 bases, and 22 bases lay outside the gene matches. The CDR3 covers 20 residues.

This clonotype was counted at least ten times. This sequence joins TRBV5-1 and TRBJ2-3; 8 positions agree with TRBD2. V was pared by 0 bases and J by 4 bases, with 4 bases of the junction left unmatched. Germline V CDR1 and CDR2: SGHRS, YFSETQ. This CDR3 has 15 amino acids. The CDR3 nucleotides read TGCGCCAGCAGCTTGGAGGCGGGAGGTTCAGATACGCAGTATTTT. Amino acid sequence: CASSLEAGGSDTQYF.

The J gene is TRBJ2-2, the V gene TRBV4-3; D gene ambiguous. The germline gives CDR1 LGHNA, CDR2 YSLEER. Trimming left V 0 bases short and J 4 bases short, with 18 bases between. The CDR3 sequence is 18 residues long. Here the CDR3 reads CASSQDITYHPSTGELFF. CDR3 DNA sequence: TGCGCCAGCAGCCAAGATATTACCTACCACCCTTCCACCGGGGAGCTGTTTTTT.

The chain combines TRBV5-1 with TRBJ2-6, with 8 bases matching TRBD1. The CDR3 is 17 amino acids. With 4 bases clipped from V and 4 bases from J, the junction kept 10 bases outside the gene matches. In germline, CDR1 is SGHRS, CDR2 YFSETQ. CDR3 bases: TGCGCCAGCAGCCGAGGGACAGGCAGACGCGGGGCCAACGTCCTGACTTTC. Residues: CASSRGTGRRGANVLTF.

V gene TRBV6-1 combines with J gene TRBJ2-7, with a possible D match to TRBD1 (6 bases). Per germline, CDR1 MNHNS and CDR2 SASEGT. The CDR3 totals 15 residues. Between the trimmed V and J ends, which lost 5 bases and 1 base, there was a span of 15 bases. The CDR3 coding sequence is TGTGCCAGCAGTAAATCGGGACACGGTTCCTACGAGCAGTACTTC. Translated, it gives CASSKSGHGSYEQYF.

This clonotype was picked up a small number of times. For the CDR3, the DNA is TGTGCCAGTAGTAGGGACAGGTACTACGAGCAGTACTTC. This codes for CASSRDRYYEQYF. The rearrangement links TRBV19 to TRBJ2-7, with 8 bases fitting TRBD1. With V trimmed by 4 bases and J by 3 bases, 2 bases remained unmatched. The CDR3 has 13 residues. Germline lookup yields CDR1 LNHDA and CDR2 SQIVND (reference sequence).

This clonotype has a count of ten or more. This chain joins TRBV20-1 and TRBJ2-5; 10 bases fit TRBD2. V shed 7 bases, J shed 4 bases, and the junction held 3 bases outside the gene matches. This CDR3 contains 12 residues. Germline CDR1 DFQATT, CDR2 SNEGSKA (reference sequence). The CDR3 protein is CSGLAGVETQYF. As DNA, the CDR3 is TGCAGTGGCCTAGCGGGAGTAGAGACCCAGTACTTC.

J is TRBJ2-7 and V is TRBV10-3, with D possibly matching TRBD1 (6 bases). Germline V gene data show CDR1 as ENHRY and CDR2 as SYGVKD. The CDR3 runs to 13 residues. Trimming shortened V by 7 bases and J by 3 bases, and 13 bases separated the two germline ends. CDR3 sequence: CAITGQLGYEQYF. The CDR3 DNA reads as TGTGCCATCACTGGACAGTTGGGCTACGAGCAGTACTTC.